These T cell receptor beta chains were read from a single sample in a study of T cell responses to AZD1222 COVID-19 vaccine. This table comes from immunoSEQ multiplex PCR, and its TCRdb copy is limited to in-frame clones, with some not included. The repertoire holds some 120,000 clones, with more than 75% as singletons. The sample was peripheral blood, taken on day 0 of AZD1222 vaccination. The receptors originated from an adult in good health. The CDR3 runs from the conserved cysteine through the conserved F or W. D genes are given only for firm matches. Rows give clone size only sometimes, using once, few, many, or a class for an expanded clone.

CASTPITPLHF TGTGCCAGCACCCCAATCACACCCCTCCACTTT TRBV9 . TRBJ1-6 .
CASSRAGDTQYF TGTGCCAGCAGCCGAGCGGGAGATACGCAGTATTTT TRBV5-4 . TRBJ2-3 .
CAISEQYNEKLFF TGTGCCATCAGTGAACAGTACAATGAAAAACTGTTTTTT TRBV10-3 once TRBJ1-4 .
CASSTHQRTDNQPQHF TGTGCCAGCAGTACACACCAAAGGACAGATAATCAGCCCCAGCATTTT TRBV6-2/TRBV6-3 . TRBJ1-5 .
CASSLVGQAQETQYF TGTGCCAGCAGCTTGGTGGGACAGGCACAAGAGACCCAGTACTTC TRBV5-4 . TRBJ2-5 TRBD1
CASSWSGPNYGYTF TGCGCCAGCAGCTGGTCAGGACCGAACTATGGCTACACCTTC TRBV5-1 few TRBJ1-2 .
CASSPYGRGYTF TGTGCCAGCAGCCCCTACGGGCGCGGCTACACCTTC TRBV3-1/TRBV3-2 many TRBJ1-2 .
CASSLVRREKLFF TGTGCCAGCAGCTTAGTTCGACGTGAAAAACTGTTTTTT TRBV11-2 . TRBJ1-4 .
CASSLDGTNTEAFF TGCGCCAGCAGCTTGGACGGTACGAACACTGAAGCTTTCTTT TRBV5-1 . TRBJ1-1 .
CASSQRGVGETQYF TGTGCCAGCAGCCAACGGGGGGTCGGGGAGACCCAGTACTTC TRBV3-1/TRBV3-2 . TRBJ2-5 TRBD2
CASSFGAFRSKNIQYF TGTGCCAGCAGTTTCGGGGCTTTTCGGTCCAAAAACATTCAGTACTTC TRBV28 . TRBJ2-4 .
CASSQDEGTGGRGYTF TGCGCCAGCAGCCAAGATGAAGGGACAGGGGGTAGAGGCTACACCTTC TRBV4-3 . TRBJ1-2 TRBD1
CATSGDRTNTGELFF TGTGCCACCAGCGGGGACAGAACGAACACCGGGGAGCTGTTTTTT TRBV15 . TRBJ2-2 TRBD1
CASSSITKSGEDF TGTGCCAGCAGCTCGATAACGAAGTCGGGGGAAGACTTC TRBV11-2 . TRBJ2-7 .
CASTRGGLETQYF TGTGCCAGCACCCGGGGGGGCCTAGAGACCCAGTACTTC TRBV6-5 . TRBJ2-5 TRBD2
CASSQVDKSYEQYF TGTGCCAGCAGCCAAGTTGACAAAAGTTACGAGCAGTACTTC TRBV3-1/TRBV3-2 once TRBJ2-7 .
CASSYSIGGTAFF TGTGCCAGCAGTTACTCGATAGGGGGGACAGCTTTCTTT TRBV6-5 . TRBJ1-1 .
CASSSYRAGASYEQYF TGTGCCAGCAGTTCGTACAGGGCTGGGGCCTCCTACGAGCAGTACTTC TRBV5-4 . TRBJ2-7 .
CASSPRLDTEAFF TGTGCCAGCAGCCCCCGATTGGACACTGAAGCTTTCTTT TRBV14 . TRBJ1-1 .
CASSLYPGTGPPEQYF TGTGCCAGCAGCTTATACCCCGGGACAGGTCCTCCAGAGCAGTACTTC TRBV7-8 . TRBJ2-7 TRBD1
CASSPSGGNGGELFF TGTGCCAGCAGTCCCAGCGGGGGCAACGGCGGGGAGCTGTTTTTT TRBV6-2/TRBV6-3 once TRBJ2-2 TRBD2
CASSHPGGPYNEQFF TGCGCCAGCAGCCATCCCGGGGGGCCCTACAATGAGCAGTTCTTC TRBV4-1 once TRBJ2-1 .
CASSYGWQSGELFF TGTGCCAGCAGTTATGGGTGGCAGTCCGGGGAGCTGTTTTTT TRBV6-2/TRBV6-3 . TRBJ2-2 .
CASSEWGGNTEAFF TGTGCCAGCAGTGAATGGGGGGGGAACACTGAAGCTTTCTTT TRBV6-1 . TRBJ1-1 .
CASSYEGPSYEQYF TGTGCCAGCAGTTATGAAGGACCCTCCTACGAGCAGTACTTC TRBV7-9 . TRBJ2-7 .
CASSQVSETGELFF TGCGCCAGCAGCCAAGTATCAGAGACCGGGGAGCTGTTTTTT TRBV4-3 few TRBJ2-2 .
CASSEVYNQPQHF TGTGCCAGCAGTGAAGTGTACAATCAGCCCCAGCATTTT TRBV6-1 once TRBJ1-5 .
CASSLFTGGNTEAFF TGTGCCAGCAGCTTATTCACAGGAGGGAACACTGAAGCTTTCTTT TRBV7-9 . TRBJ1-1 .
CASSTRQGSNQPQHF TGTGCCAGTAGCACCAGACAGGGTTCCAATCAGCCCCAGCATTTT TRBV19 . TRBJ1-5 TRBD1
CASRGTVGKAFF TGCGCCAGCAGAGGGACGGTCGGGAAAGCTTTCTTT TRBV4-1 . TRBJ1-1 .
CASSLSGAGETQYF TGTGCCAGCAGTCTTAGCGGGGCTGGAGAGACCCAGTACTTC TRBV6-5 . TRBJ2-5 TRBD2
CASSSPGFFYTEAFF TGTGCCAGCAGTTCGCCAGGGTTTTTTTACACTGAAGCTTTCTTT TRBV27 . TRBJ1-1 .
CASSLRADRDDGYTF TGTGCCAGCAGCCTCAGGGCTGACAGGGACGATGGCTACACCTTC TRBV4-2 . TRBJ1-2 TRBD1
CASSPGGLEQYF TGTGCCAGCAGCCCCGGGGGGCTAGAGCAGTACTTC TRBV3-1/TRBV3-2 . TRBJ2-7 .
CATSRTGTNTEAFF TGTGCCACCAGCAGAACCGGAACGAACACTGAAGCTTTCTTT TRBV15 . TRBJ1-1 .
CASSQDTAFQFF TGTGCCAGCAGTCAGGACACCGCGTTTCAGTTCTTC TRBV7-9 . TRBJ2-1 .
CASSVSGNTIYF TGTGCCAGTTCAGTCTCTGGAAACACCATATATTTT TRBV6-5 once TRBJ1-3 .
CASSFTGYETQYF TGTGCCAGCAGCTTTACAGGGTACGAGACCCAGTACTTC TRBV2 . TRBJ2-5 .
CASSQAVGATGGSHEQYF TGTGCCAGCAGCCAAGCGGTTGGGGCGACAGGTGGGTCCCACGAGCAGTACTTC TRBV4-2 many TRBJ2-7 .
CASSVGLGRYGYTF TGTGCCAGCAGCGTAGGGCTGGGGAGGTATGGCTACACCTTC TRBV9 . TRBJ1-2 .
CASRIAGGRADTQYF TGTGCCAGCAGGATAGCGGGGGGTCGGGCAGATACGCAGTATTTT TRBV2 . TRBJ2-3 TRBD2
CASSQVNQGLQNIQYF TGTGCCAGCAGCCAAGTCAATCAGGGGTTGCAAAACATTCAGTACTTC TRBV4-2 . TRBJ2-4 .
CASSRPTGGDTQYF TGTGCCAGCAGCCGACCGACGGGAGGGGATACGCAGTATTTT TRBV7-6 . TRBJ2-3 TRBD2
CASSYRWSATDTQYF TGTGCCAGCAGTTATCGCTGGAGCGCCACAGATACGCAGTATTTT TRBV6-5 . TRBJ2-3 .
CASSQDRDSYQPQHF TGTGCCAGCAGCCAAGACAGGGACAGTTATCAGCCCCAGCATTTT TRBV3-1/TRBV3-2 . TRBJ1-5 TRBD1
CASSPGLLVPSGHSYEQYF TGTGCCAGCTCACCAGGGTTATTGGTGCCTAGCGGGCACTCCTACGAGCAGTACTTC TRBV18 . TRBJ2-7 TRBD2
CAISGAGMYEQYF TGTGCCATCAGTGGGGCAGGGATGTACGAGCAGTACTTC TRBV10-3 once TRBJ2-7 .
CASSYSAGTGSYGYTF TGTGCCAGCAGTTACTCGGCCGGGACAGGGAGCTATGGCTACACCTTC TRBV6-5 . TRBJ1-2 TRBD1
CASSRARATNEKLFF TGTGCCAGCAGTCGGGCCCGTGCAACTAATGAAAAACTGTTTTTT TRBV2 . TRBJ1-4 .
CASSQDRPTTETQYF TGTGCCAGCAGCCAAGATCGACCAACGACAGAGACCCAGTACTTC TRBV3-1/TRBV3-2 once TRBJ2-5 .
CASSLEPGVGGNTIYF TGTGCCAGCAGCTTAGAACCAGGGGTCGGGGGAAACACCATATATTTT TRBV7-2 . TRBJ1-3 .
CASSPRTSGGNTGELFF TGTGCCAGCAGCCCCCGGACTAGCGGGGGCAACACCGGGGAGCTGTTTTTT TRBV11-2 . TRBJ2-2 TRBD2
CACHRRHGVYGYTF TGTGCCTGCCACCGACGGCATGGGGTCTATGGCTACACCTTC TRBV7-9 . TRBJ1-2 .
CASRRGGVGDQPQHF TGTGCCAGCAGGCGGGGGGGTGTTGGAGATCAGCCCCAGCATTTT TRBV5-8 . TRBJ1-5 .
CASNYGLGYEQYF TGCGCCAGCAATTACGGGCTGGGCTACGAGCAGTACTTC TRBV10-2 . TRBJ2-7 .
CASSEAGGAGNTGELFF TGTGCCAGCAGTGAAGCGGGGGGCGCAGGTAACACCGGGGAGCTGTTTTTT TRBV6-1 few TRBJ2-2 .
CASSLGGGRNTEAFF TGTGCCAGCAGCTTGGGAGGGGGCCGGAACACTGAAGCTTTCTTT TRBV5-5 . TRBJ1-1 TRBD1
CAWRRQGLGYEQYF TGTGCCTGGAGACGACAGGGTCTGGGCTACGAGCAGTACTTC TRBV30 . TRBJ2-7 TRBD1
CASSLSGRSTQYF TGTGCCAGCAGCTTATCGGGCCGATCGACCCAGTACTTC TRBV13 . TRBJ2-5 .
CASRGRLDYGYTF TGTGCCAGCAGGGGGAGGCTTGACTATGGCTACACCTTC TRBV6-5 . TRBJ1-2 .